One TCR beta chain is described in this entry. This entry is derived from a study of blood T cell repertoires in COVID-19. The overall study: PBMCs, B-cell-depleted T cells, or T cells were the source of the cDNA or gDNA that made up the material.

Germline V gives CDR1 SNHLY, CDR2 FYNNEI. This CDR3 is 14 amino acids long. V lost 6 bases to trimming and J lost 4 bases, with 13 bases between them. Method: immunoSEQ multiplex PCR; TCRdb's copy keeps in-frame clones and lacks some. The sample records 300,000 to 450,000 clones, roughly 85% being singletons. The sample taken for sequencing was peripheral blood. The origin of this receptor is a woman in her late teens or twenties with acute or convalescent COVID-19. The V call is TRBV2, the J call TRBJ1-5; possibly TRBD1 for D (5 bases). The CDR3 here is CASRPRAGNQPQHF. In DNA, the CDR3 is TGTGCCAGCAGGCCCAGGGCGGGAAATCAGCCCCAGCATTTT.